This record covers a single TCR beta chain. Its antigen is as yet unknown. TCRdb itself ran the PCR reads through MiXCR, one entry per CDR3 protein. The repertoire holds some 29,000 distinct CDR3 sequences, with 45% to 60% as singletons. Regarding time point: late sampling 161 to 241 days after vaccination in three convalescent patients. The sample originates from a study of vaccination and CD4 T cells after COVID-19. For the study at large: The convalescent population consisted of six males and four females, two of whom were of Hispanic ethnicity. The study sampled three convalescent patients at day 14 and again at days 161 to 241 post-vaccination. Post-vaccine sampling followed dose two by a median about 72 days (range 14 to 241). General observations from the study: SARS-CoV-2-reactive clonotype medians increased from approximately 21 to 40, not significantly.

CDR1 is MRHNA and CDR2 is SNTAGT in the germline V gene. CDR3 length: 13 amino acids. V was trimmed by 0 bases and J by 2 bases, leaving 3 bases between them. The TCR was taken from a human donor who had recovered from COVID-19. The specimen was CD4+ T cells from blood, collected about 7 months after SARS-CoV-2 vaccination. The V and J genes are TRBV6-4 and TRBJ2-3; D unresolved. In DNA, the CDR3 is TGTGCCAGCAGTGACTCGGACACAGATACGCAGTATTTT. It codes for CASSDSDTDTQYF.